These 18 T cell receptor beta chains originate from one sample sequenced in a study of shared clonotypes between healthy human individuals (dated by TCRdb to 2019 to 2021). Receptors were amplified or captured by the immunoSEQ multiplex PCR assay. TCRdb re-hosts the immuneACCESS table, in-frame sequences only. Its copies lack some clones; in the studies checked, an unresolved V gene accounts for under half of them, and the cause for the rest is not known. For this sample the table gives under 600,000 clones, of which approximately 95% were detected only once. The top ten constitute 0.064% of the sample. The sample consisted of naive CD4+ T cells sorted from blood. Interpreted using the paper, the cell subset or site label stands for: CD45RA+ positively selected. The origin of the receptors is a woman aged 25 to 45 in good health.

The CDR3 sequence: CASSTGLAGAEQYF. The CDR3 DNA follows: TGTGCCAGCAGCACGGGACTAGCGGGCGCCGAGCAGTACTTC. The chain carries TRBV11-3 and TRBJ2-7, with 12 bases fitting TRBD2. CDR3 length: 14 amino acids. CDR1 and CDR2 from the germline V gene are SGHNT and YENEEA. The V segment lost 5 bases and the J segment 6 bases; nucleotides outside the gene matches: 5. Complete variable domain (other parts from reference TRBV11-3 and TRBJ2-7): EAGVVQSPRYKIIEKKQPVAFWCNPISGHNTLYWYLQNLGQGPELLIRYENEEAVDDSQLPKDRFSAERLKGVDSTLKIQPAELGDSAVYLCASSTGLAGAEQYFGPGTRLTVT.

The chain uses TRBV7-9 and TRBJ1-1; 8 bases align to TRBD1. Germline values: CDR1 SEHNR, CDR2 FQNEAQ (reference sequence). The length of the CDR3 is 15 residues. With V trimmed by 1 base and J by 0 bases, 1 base remained unmatched. CDR3 in DNA: TGTGCCAGCAGCTTAGGGGGACAGGTGAACACTGAAGCTTTCTTT. Protein product: CASSLGGQVNTEAFF. Supplemented by reference TRBV7-9 and TRBJ1-1, the full variable domain reads DTGVSQNPRHKITKRGQNVTFRCDPISEHNRLYWYRQTLGQGPEFLTYFQNEAQLEKSRLLSDRFSAERPKGSFSTLEIQRTEQGDSAMYLCASSLGGQVNTEAFFGQGTRLTVV.

The chain couples TRBV2 to TRBJ2-2; D gene ambiguous. CDR3 length: 14 amino acids. V was cut by 3 bases and J by 1 base, with 6 bases left in between. Germline V lookup: CDR1 SNHLY, CDR2 FYNNEI. The CDR3 loop reads CASSESGNTGELFF. The CDR3 coding sequence is TGTGCCAGCAGTGAGTCGGGGAACACCGGGGAGCTGTTTTTT.

A single count supports this clone. V usage is TRBV6-1 and J usage is TRBJ2-1; no firm D call. V lost 6 bases and J 6 bases, leaving 12 bases between the germline ends. The V gene's germline CDR1 is MNHNS and CDR2 SASEGT. The CDR3 covers 13 residues. For the CDR3, the DNA is TGTGCCAGCAGCCTTCGTCAGCCCAATGAGCAGTTCTTC. It specifies CASSLRQPNEQFF.

The CDR3 nucleotides are TGTGCCAGCACCCTTACCGCAGCGGGGGGCTACGAGCAGTACTTC. It is translated as CASTLTAAGGYEQYF. The chain combines TRBV28 with TRBJ2-7, with 9 nucleotides matching TRBD2. V lost 7 bases to trimming and J lost 3 bases; unmatched junction nucleotides: 10. The CDR3 covers 15 residues. Germline CDR1 MDHEN, CDR2 SYDVKM.

The rearrangement joins TRBV11-2 to TRBJ2-7; D remains ambiguous. This CDR3 is built from 12 residues. Germline V gives CDR1 SGHAT, CDR2 FQNNGV. V gave up 4 bases and J gave up 3 bases, with 7 bases separating them. The DNA of the CDR3 is TGTGCCAGCAGCTCAACAGACTACGAGCAGTACTTC. It yields the protein CASSSTDYEQYF.

The chain couples TRBV6-5 to TRBJ1-2, with 7 nucleotides matching TRBD1. Unmatched junction bases numbered 5, after V lost 6 bases and J lost 7 bases. The germline gives CDR1 MNHEY, CDR2 SVGAGI. The CDR3 contains 12 residues. CDR3 coding DNA: TGTGCCAGCAGGTCAGACAGGGTTGGCTACACCTTC. Translation: CASRSDRVGYTF.

V is TRBV29-1 and J is TRBJ1-4, with TRBD1 matching 7 bases. This CDR3 has 15 residues. From germline, CDR1 is SQVTM and CDR2 ANQGSEA. Unmatched junction bases numbered 8, after V lost 7 bases and J lost 0 bases. CDR3 nucleotide sequence: TGCAGCGCTCAGGGGGATAGGACAACTAATGAAAAACTGTTTTTT. This codes for CSAQGDRTTNEKLFF.

The chain has TRBV9 and TRBJ2-2; D might be TRBD1 (5 bases). Germline lookup yields CDR1 SGDLS and CDR2 YYNGEE. Trimming stripped 6 bases from V and 0 bases from J, with 6 bases between. There are 13 residues in the CDR3. The CDR3 sequence: CASTRANTGELFF. The CDR3 DNA is TGTGCCAGCACCAGGGCGAACACCGGGGAGCTGTTTTTT.

The chain has TRBV28 and TRBJ2-1; 9 positions agree with TRBD2. CDR3 length: 17 residues. Per the germline V gene, CDR1 is MDHEN and CDR2 is SYDVKM. Trimming cost V 3 bases and J 0 bases; bases outside gene matches: 6. DNA for the CDR3: TGTGCCAGCAGTTTTGGCCTAGCGGGAAGCTCCTACAATGAGCAGTTCTTC. As protein: CASSFGLAGSSYNEQFF.

This sequence joins TRBV19 and TRBJ1-1, with D possibly TRBD1 on 6 matching bases. Between the trimmed V and J ends, which lost 4 bases and 6 bases, there was a span of 27 bases. This CDR3 has 18 amino acids. CDR1 and CDR2 (germline): LNHDA, SQIVND (reference sequence). CDR3 bases: TGTGCCAGTAGTAAACGTCCCTCGGGGGGGCGGTTATCCGCTGAAGCTTTCTTT. Protein sequence: CASSKRPSGGRLSAEAFF.

The genes are TRBV4-2 and TRBJ2-7; TRBD2 matches 8 bases. After removal of 0 bases from V and 4 bases from J, the junction contained 11 bases not matched to a gene. CDR1 and CDR2 from the germline V gene are LGHNA and YNFKEQ. The CDR3 covers 17 residues. CDR3 region: CASSQDRASGRNYEQYF. CDR3 nucleotides: TGTGCCAGCAGCCAAGATCGGGCCAGCGGGAGAAATTACGAGCAGTACTTC.

The V gene is TRBV19, the J gene TRBJ1-4; the match to TRBD1 covers 8 bases. The CDR3 consists of 17 residues. J was trimmed by 3 bases and V by 6 bases; bases with no gene match: 12. Germline CDR1 reads LNHDA; CDR2 reads SQIVND (reference sequence). This chain's CDR3 is CASRRTGRTQANEKLFF. CDR3 coding DNA: TGTGCCAGTAGAAGGACAGGGAGAACTCAGGCTAATGAAAAACTGTTTTTT.

The rearrangement links TRBV5-1 to TRBJ2-7; 8 nucleotides line up with TRBD1. The V and J ends lost 4 bases and 2 bases, in that order; junction bases with no gene match: 8. Germline lookup yields CDR1 SGHRS and CDR2 YFSETQ. CDR3 length: 15 amino acids. The CDR3 region has the DNA TGCGCCAGCAGCCGAGGGACAGGCGAACCCTACGAGCAGTACTTC. Residues: CASSRGTGEPYEQYF.

V usage is TRBV10-2 and J usage is TRBJ2-2; TRBD2 aligns across 9 bases. CDR3 length: 16 amino acids. The germline gives CDR1 WSHSY, CDR2 SAAADI. V was clipped by 5 bases and J by 2 bases; unmatched bases: 6. CDR3 DNA sequence: TGCGCCAGCAGTTCCGGGACTAGCCCTAACACCGGGGAGCTGTTTTTT. It codes for CASSSGTSPNTGELFF.

This chain uses TRBV7-9 with TRBJ2-6; 9 nucleotides agree with TRBD1. The trim removed 3 bases at V and 0 bases at J, leaving 6 bases unmatched. CDR3 length equals 18 residues. Germline CDR1 reads SEHNR; CDR2 reads FQNEAQ (reference sequence). The CDR3 here is CASSLMGQGLSGANVLTF. The CDR3, as DNA: TGTGCCAGCAGCTTGATGGGACAGGGCCTCTCTGGGGCCAACGTCCTGACTTTC.

V and J are TRBV5-1 and TRBJ2-3, with D maybe TRBD1 (6 bases). The germline V gene encodes CDR1 SGHRS and CDR2 YFSETQ. V shed 5 bases and J shed 11 bases, with 21 bases lying between them. The length of the CDR3 is 14 residues. The CDR3 region is CASRRDTGRGGQYF. The CDR3 coding sequence is TGCGCCAGCAGGAGGGACACGGGTCGAGGGGGGCAGTATTTT.

CDR3 coding DNA: TGTGCCAGTAGAAGACTAGCGGGAGTATACAATGAGCAGTTCTTC. Protein product: CASRRLAGVYNEQFF. This chain links TRBV19 with TRBJ2-1, with 12 bases lining up with TRBD2. V trimming: 6 bases; J trimming: 4 bases; junction bases outside the gene matches: 4. Germline V gene data show CDR1 as LNHDA and CDR2 as SQIVND (reference sequence). This CDR3 is built from 15 residues.